Listed below are T cell receptor beta chains from one sample, sequenced in a study of cytomegalovirus exposure and HLA in healthy donors. Clones were read by immunoSEQ multiplex PCR, and TCRdb kept only the in-frame ones, dropping some. The sample has some 130,000 clones; around nine tenths are singletons. Sequenced: PBMCs. The receptor source for this set is a woman aged 25 to 39 in good health and CMV-seronegative. Both conserved end residues are part of each CDR3. D genes are given only for firm matches. A row's size may be missing; if present it is once, few, many or a size class.

v_call	d_call	j_call	clone_size	cdr3_aa	cdr3_nt
TRBV4-1	NA	TRBJ1-2	NA	CASSHPRGPGSGYGYTF	TGCGCCAGCAGCCATCCCAGGGGTCCCGGGTCTGGATATGGCTACACCTTC
TRBV11-2	NA	TRBJ1-4	NA	CASSLRGSEKLFF	TGTGCCAGCAGCCTAAGGGGGAGTGAAAAACTGTTTTTT
TRBV5-1	NA	TRBJ2-1	once	CASSLVPGGGRNNEQFF	TGCGCCAGCAGCTTGGTTCCCGGAGGAGGTCGTAACAATGAGCAGTTCTTC
TRBV6-5	TRBD2	TRBJ2-3	NA	CASSYSGGRDTQYF	TGTGCCAGCAGTTACTCGGGAGGGAGAGATACGCAGTATTTT
TRBV29-1	TRBD1	TRBJ1-1	NA	CSVKRQGIGTEAFF	TGCAGCGTGAAGCGACAGGGAATAGGCACTGAAGCTTTCTTT
TRBV6-5	TRBD1	TRBJ1-2	NA	CASSRDRGIGGYTF	TGTGCCAGCAGTCGGGACAGGGGGATCGGTGGCTACACCTTC
TRBV28	TRBD1	TRBJ1-2	NA	CASSAAGTGVYGYTF	TGTGCCAGCAGTGCCGCCGGGACAGGGGTTTATGGCTACACCTTC
TRBV18	NA	TRBJ2-5	few	CASSPWTAPQQETQYF	TGTGCCAGCTCACCATGGACTGCACCCCAGCAAGAGACCCAGTACTTC
TRBV28	NA	TRBJ2-1	NA	CASRVTERERHNEQFF	TGTGCCAGCAGAGTCACGGAGAGAGAGAGACACAATGAGCAGTTCTTC
TRBV5-1	NA	TRBJ1-1	NA	CASSLNTLGQLNTEAFF	TGCGCCAGCAGCTTGAACACCCTCGGACAGTTGAACACTGAAGCTTTCTTT
TRBV2	NA	TRBJ2-5	NA	CASNGLPRETQYF	TGTGCCAGCAATGGACTCCCCAGGGAGACCCAGTACTTC
TRBV6-6	TRBD1	TRBJ1-2	NA	CASSYSGQVNYGYTF	TGTGCCAGCAGTTACTCGGGACAGGTTAACTATGGCTACACCTTC
TRBV7-2	NA	TRBJ2-1	NA	CASSSRVNEQFF	TGTGCCAGCAGCTCCCGGGTCAATGAGCAGTTCTTC
TRBV21-1	NA	TRBJ1-1	NA	CASSNPKKNTEAFF	TGTGCCAGCAGCAATCCTAAGAAAAACACTGAAGCTTTCTTT
TRBV7-3	NA	TRBJ1-6	NA	CASSLFQSSPLHF	TGTGCCAGCAGCCTATTCCAATCCTCACCCCTCCACTTT
TRBV5-1	TRBD1	TRBJ1-2	NA	CASSLVSRGNYGYTF	TGCGCCAGCAGCTTAGTTAGCAGGGGGAACTATGGCTACACCTTC
TRBV7-3	TRBD2	TRBJ2-2	NA	CASSFRGGGGELFF	TGTGCCAGCAGCTTTCGGGGGGGAGGCGGGGAGCTGTTTTTT
TRBV28	NA	TRBJ1-5	NA	CASSFGFRRAFPHSNQPQHF	TGTGCCAGCAGTTTCGGTTTCCGCAGGGCTTTCCCACATAGCAATCAGCCCCAGCATTTT
TRBV28	TRBD1	TRBJ1-1	once	CASQSGGANTEAFF	TGTGCCAGCCAGTCAGGGGGCGCGAACACTGAAGCTTTCTTT
TRBV5-4	NA	TRBJ2-1	NA	CASSLGENEQFF	TGTGCCAGCAGCTTGGGGGAGAATGAGCAGTTCTTC
TRBV2	NA	TRBJ2-3	once	CASSPQGVGTDTQYF	TGTGCCAGCAGCCCACAGGGTGTCGGGACAGATACGCAGTATTTT
TRBV5-1	TRBD1	TRBJ1-4	NA	CASSRTGGDLVREKLFF	TGCGCCAGCAGTCGGACAGGGGGCGATCTGGTCCGTGAAAAACTGTTTTTT
TRBV10-3	NA	TRBJ2-5	once	CAISEDLGETQYF	TGTGCCATCAGTGAGGATCTAGGTGAGACCCAGTACTTC
TRBV19	NA	TRBJ1-1	NA	CASSMGGGNTEAFF	TGTGCCAGTAGTATGGGGGGAGGGAACACTGAAGCTTTCTTT
TRBV6-5	NA	TRBJ2-7	NA	CASSYSPPQFSYEQYF	TGTGCCAGCAGTTACTCCCCACCCCAGTTCTCCTACGAGCAGTACTTC
TRBV18	TRBD2	TRBJ2-7	NA	CASSPPGAGGEQYF	TGTGCCAGCTCACCACCGGGGGCGGGGGGCGAGCAGTACTTC
TRBV30	NA	TRBJ2-5	NA	CAWSPRVAETQYF	TGTGCCTGGAGTCCGCGCGTCGCTGAGACCCAGTACTTC
TRBV9	TRBD2	TRBJ2-1	once	CASSKGLAERQFF	TGTGCCAGCAGCAAGGGACTAGCGGAGAGGCAGTTCTTC
TRBV19	TRBD1	TRBJ2-7	NA	CASSIGGTDSYEQYF	TGTGCCAGTAGTATAGGAGGGACAGATTCCTACGAGCAGTACTTC
TRBV27	TRBD2	TRBJ2-1	NA	CASSPTGLAGGSSYNEQFF	TGTGCCAGCAGTCCTACAGGACTAGCGGGGGGGAGCTCCTACAATGAGCAGTTCTTC
TRBV5-4	NA	TRBJ1-6	few	CASSPGTPGGSPLHF	TGTGCCAGCAGCCCTGGGACACCGGGGGGTTCACCCCTCCACTTT
TRBV28	TRBD2	TRBJ2-1	NA	CASSLPWTSGRDEQFF	TGTGCCAGCAGTTTACCCTGGACTAGCGGGAGGGATGAGCAGTTCTTC
TRBV2	NA	TRBJ2-1	NA	CASSELESNNEQFF	TGTGCCAGCAGTGAACTAGAGTCGAACAATGAGCAGTTCTTC
TRBV6-4	NA	TRBJ2-7	NA	CASSTRGLGRRDYEQYF	TGTGCCAGCAGCACAAGGGGGTTGGGCAGGCGCGACTACGAGCAGTACTTC
TRBV19	NA	TRBJ1-3	NA	CASSISPGRGRGSGNTIYF	TGTGCCAGTAGTATATCCCCAGGGCGGGGGCGAGGCTCTGGAAACACCATATATTTT
TRBV6-5	NA	TRBJ2-1	NA	CASSQDLATVEQFF	TGTGCCAGCAGCCAGGACTTGGCGACGGTGGAGCAGTTCTTC
TRBV13	TRBD1	TRBJ2-7	NA	CASSRMHKTGGAYEQYF	TGTGCCAGCAGCCGTATGCATAAGACAGGGGGCGCTTACGAGCAGTACTTC
TRBV6-5	NA	TRBJ1-2	NA	CASSYSTNGGGYGYPF	TGTGCCAGCAGTTACTCCACTAATGGGGGGGGCTATGGCTACCCCTTC